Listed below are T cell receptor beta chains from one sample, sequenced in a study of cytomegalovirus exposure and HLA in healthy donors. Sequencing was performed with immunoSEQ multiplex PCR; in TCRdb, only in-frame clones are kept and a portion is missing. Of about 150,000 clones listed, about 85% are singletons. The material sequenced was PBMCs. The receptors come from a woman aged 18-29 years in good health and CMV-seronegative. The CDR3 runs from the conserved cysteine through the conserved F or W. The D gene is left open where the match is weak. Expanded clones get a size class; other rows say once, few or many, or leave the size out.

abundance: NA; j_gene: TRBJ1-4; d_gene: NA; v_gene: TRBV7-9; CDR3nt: TGTGCCAGCAGGTGGGGTAGCGAAGATGCAACTAATGAAAAACTGTTTTTT; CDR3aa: CASRWGSEDATNEKLFF
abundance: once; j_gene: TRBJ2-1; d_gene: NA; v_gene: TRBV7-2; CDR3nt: TGTGCCAGCAGCTTAGCGAGTCCTTACAATGAGCAGTTCTTC; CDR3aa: CASSLASPYNEQFF
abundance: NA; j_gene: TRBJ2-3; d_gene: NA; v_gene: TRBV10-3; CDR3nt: TGTGCCATCAGTGAGTCGGGCGCTACGCAGTATTTT; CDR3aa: CAISESGATQYF
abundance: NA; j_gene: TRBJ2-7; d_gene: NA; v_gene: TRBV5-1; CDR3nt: TGCGCCAGCAGCTTGGTAGACAGCTACGAGCAGTACTTC; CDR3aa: CASSLVDSYEQYF
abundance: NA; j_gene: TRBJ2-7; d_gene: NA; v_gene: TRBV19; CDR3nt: TGTGCCAGTAGTCTGGACGTCACAGGACCGTTGGGAGAGCAGTACTTC; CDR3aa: CASSLDVTGPLGEQYF
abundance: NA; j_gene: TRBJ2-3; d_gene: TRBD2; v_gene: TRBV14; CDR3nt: TGTGCCAGCAGTCACCCGCTAGGGACTAGCGGCGGTCTCACAGATACGCAGTATTTT; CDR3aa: CASSHPLGTSGGLTDTQYF
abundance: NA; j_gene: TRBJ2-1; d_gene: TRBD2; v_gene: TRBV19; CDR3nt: TGTGCCAGTAGTTCGAGGACTAGCGGGAGTAGTTACAATGAGCAGTTCTTC; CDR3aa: CASSSRTSGSSYNEQFF
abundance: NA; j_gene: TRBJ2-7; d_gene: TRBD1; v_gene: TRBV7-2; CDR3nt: TGTGCCAGCAACCGACAGGGCTCCTACGAGCAGTACTTC; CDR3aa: CASNRQGSYEQYF
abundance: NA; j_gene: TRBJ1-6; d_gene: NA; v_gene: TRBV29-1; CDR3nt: TGCAGCGTTGAACGGGGGGCGTCTTCACCCCTCCACTTT; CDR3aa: CSVERGASSPLHF
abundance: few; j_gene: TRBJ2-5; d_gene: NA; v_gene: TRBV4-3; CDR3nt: TGCGCCAGCAGCCAAGCGGACAGATACCAAGAGACCCAGTACTTC; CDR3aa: CASSQADRYQETQYF
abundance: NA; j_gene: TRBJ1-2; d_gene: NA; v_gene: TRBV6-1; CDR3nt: TGTGCCAGCAGTGAAGCAGGCGGGTATGGCTACACCTTC; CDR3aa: CASSEAGGYGYTF
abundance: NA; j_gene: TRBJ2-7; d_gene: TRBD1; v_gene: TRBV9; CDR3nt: TGTGCCAGCTCCCTTGGACAGGGCTACGAGCAGTACTTC; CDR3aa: CASSLGQGYEQYF
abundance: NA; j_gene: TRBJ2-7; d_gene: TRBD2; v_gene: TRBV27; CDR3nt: TGTGCCAGCAGTTTAACGGGAGGTTCCCTAATCCCATACGAGCAGTACTTC; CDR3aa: CASSLTGGSLIPYEQYF
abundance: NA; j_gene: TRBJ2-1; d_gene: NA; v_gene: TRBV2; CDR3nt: TGTGCCGGAGCAGTCCGGACACAGAATTACAATGAGCAGTTCTTC; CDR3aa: CAGAVRTQNYNEQFF
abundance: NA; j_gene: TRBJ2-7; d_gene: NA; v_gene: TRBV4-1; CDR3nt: TGCGCCAGCAGCCATTTTGGGCCTGGAGGGGCGGCATTCTACGAGCAGTACTTC; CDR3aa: CASSHFGPGGAAFYEQYF
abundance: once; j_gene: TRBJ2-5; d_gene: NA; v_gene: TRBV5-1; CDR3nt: TGCGCCAGCAGCTTGGTGGCTCCGGGCCCAGGGGAGACCCAGTACTTC; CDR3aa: CASSLVAPGPGETQYF
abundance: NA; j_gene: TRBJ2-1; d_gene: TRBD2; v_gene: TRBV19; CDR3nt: TGTGCCAGTAGTTTCCGACTAGCGGGGGAACCATACAATGAGCAGTTCTTC; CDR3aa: CASSFRLAGEPYNEQFF
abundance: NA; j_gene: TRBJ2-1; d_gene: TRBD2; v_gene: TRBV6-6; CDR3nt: TGTGCCAGCAGTTCAGGACTAGCCGCCAAGGGGAATGAGCAGTTCTTC; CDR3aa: CASSSGLAAKGNEQFF
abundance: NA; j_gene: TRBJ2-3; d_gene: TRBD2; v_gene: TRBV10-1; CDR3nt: TGCGCCAGCAGCCCGGGACTAGCGGGGGGGGATACGCAGTATTTT; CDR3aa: CASSPGLAGGDTQYF
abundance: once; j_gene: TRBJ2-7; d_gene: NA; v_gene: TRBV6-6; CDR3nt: TGTGCCAGCAGTCCCCAGGACAGTAGGGCACCCTACGAGCAGTACTTC; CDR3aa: CASSPQDSRAPYEQYF
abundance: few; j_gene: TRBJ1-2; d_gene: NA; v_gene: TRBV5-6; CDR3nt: TGTGCCAGCACCGAGAATATCTTCAACTATGGCTACACCTTC; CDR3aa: CASTENIFNYGYTF
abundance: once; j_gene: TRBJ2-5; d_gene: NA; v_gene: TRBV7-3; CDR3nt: TGTGCCAGCAGCCAACAGTTGGGAGGAGGCCAAGAGACCCAGTACTTC; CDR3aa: CASSQQLGGGQETQYF
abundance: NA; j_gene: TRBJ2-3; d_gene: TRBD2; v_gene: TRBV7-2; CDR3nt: TGTGCCAGCAGCTTAGATATAGCGGGAGGGTCCACAGATACGCAGTATTTT; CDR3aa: CASSLDIAGGSTDTQYF
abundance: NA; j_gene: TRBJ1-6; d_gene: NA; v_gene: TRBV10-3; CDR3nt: TGTGCCATCAGGAACACGGACAGCGTTGGTTCACCCCTCCACTTT; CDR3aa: CAIRNTDSVGSPLHF
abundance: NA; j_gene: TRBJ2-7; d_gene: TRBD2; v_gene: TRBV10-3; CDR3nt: TGTGCCACCCTTAGCGGGCTAGACTACGAGCAGTACTTC; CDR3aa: CATLSGLDYEQYF
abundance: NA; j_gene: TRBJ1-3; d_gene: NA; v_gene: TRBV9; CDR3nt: TGTGCCAGCAGCGTAGATCGGCCAGGAAATGGAAACACCATATATTTT; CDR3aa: CASSVDRPGNGNTIYF
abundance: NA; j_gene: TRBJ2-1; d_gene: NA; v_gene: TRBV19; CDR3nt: TGTGCCAGTACCCTAGGGACTCTCCTCCCCACCAATGAGCAGTTCTTC; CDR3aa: CASTLGTLLPTNEQFF
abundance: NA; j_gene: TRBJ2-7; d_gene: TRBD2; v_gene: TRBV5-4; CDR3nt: TGTGCCAGCAGCACCTGGACTAGCGGGCAGCAGTACTTC; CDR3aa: CASSTWTSGQQYF
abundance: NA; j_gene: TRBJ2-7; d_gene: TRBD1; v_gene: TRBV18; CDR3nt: TGTGCCAGCTCACCCGGGACAGGGGATTACGAGCAGTACTTC; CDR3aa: CASSPGTGDYEQYF
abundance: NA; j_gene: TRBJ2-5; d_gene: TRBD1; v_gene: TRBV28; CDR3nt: TGTGCCAGCACCCTGACAGGGGGAAGCGAGACCCAGTACTTC; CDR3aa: CASTLTGGSETQYF
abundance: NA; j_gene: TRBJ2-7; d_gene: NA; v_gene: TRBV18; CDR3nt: TGTGCCAGCTCACCCTACAGGTCCTACGAGCAGTACTTC; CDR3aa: CASSPYRSYEQYF
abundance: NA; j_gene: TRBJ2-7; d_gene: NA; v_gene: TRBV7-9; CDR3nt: TGTGCCAGCAGCTCAAAGGCTGGGACACAGTCCTACGAGCAGTACTTC; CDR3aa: CASSSKAGTQSYEQYF
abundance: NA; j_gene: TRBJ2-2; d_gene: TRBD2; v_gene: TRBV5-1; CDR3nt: TGCGCCAGCACGTCCGTCGGGGGGTTTCCCGGGGAGCTGTTTTTT; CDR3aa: CASTSVGGFPGELFF
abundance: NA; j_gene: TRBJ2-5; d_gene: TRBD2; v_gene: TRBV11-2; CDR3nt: TGTGCCAGCAGCCTACTGCGGACTAGCGCCGAGACCCAGTACTTC; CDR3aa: CASSLLRTSAETQYF
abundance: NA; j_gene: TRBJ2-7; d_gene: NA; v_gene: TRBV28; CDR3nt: TGTGCCAGCAGTCGACCAGGGGCTAGCTCCTACGAGCAGTACTTC; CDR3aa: CASSRPGASSYEQYF
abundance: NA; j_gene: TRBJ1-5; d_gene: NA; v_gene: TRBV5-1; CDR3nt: TGCGCCAGCAGCCCGTGGGGGGGAGACAATCAGCCCCAGCATTTT; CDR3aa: CASSPWGGDNQPQHF
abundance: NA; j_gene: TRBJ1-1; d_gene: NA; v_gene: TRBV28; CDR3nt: TGTGCCAGCAACTCGAACACTGAAGCTTTCTTT; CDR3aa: CASNSNTEAFF
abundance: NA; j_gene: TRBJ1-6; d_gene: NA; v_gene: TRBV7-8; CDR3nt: TGTGCCAGCAGCTTAGGACAGTACAGCTCCTATAATTCACCCCTCCACTTT; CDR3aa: CASSLGQYSSYNSPLHF
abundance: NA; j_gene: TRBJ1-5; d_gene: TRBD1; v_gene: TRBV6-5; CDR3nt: TGTGCCAGCAGTTTAGGACAGGGAGGTCAGCCCCAGCATTTT; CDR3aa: CASSLGQGGQPQHF
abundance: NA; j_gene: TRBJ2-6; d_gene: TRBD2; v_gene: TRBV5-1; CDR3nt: TGCGCCAGCAGCTTGGGGCGGGGGGCTCTAAGCTCTGGGGCCAACGTCCTGACTTTC; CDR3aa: CASSLGRGALSSGANVLTF
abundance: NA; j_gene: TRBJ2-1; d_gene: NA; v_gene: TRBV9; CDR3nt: TGTGCCAGCAGCGTAGGACAGGAAGTCGACAATGAGCAGTTCTTC; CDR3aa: CASSVGQEVDNEQFF
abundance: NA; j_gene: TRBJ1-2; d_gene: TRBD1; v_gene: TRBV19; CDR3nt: TGTGCCAGTAGTGTCCCTGGGGACAGGGTCTATGGCTACACCTTC; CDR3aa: CASSVPGDRVYGYTF
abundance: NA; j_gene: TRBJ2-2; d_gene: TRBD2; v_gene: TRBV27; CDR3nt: TGTGCCAGCAGTTTTTATTTTTACGGCGCTAGCGGGACGGCCGGGGAGCTGTTTTTT; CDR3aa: CASSFYFYGASGTAGELFF
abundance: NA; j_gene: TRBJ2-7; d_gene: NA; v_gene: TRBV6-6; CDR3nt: TGTGCCAGCAGCCGTTCCGGAGGTAAAAAAGAGCAGTACTTC; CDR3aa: CASSRSGGKKEQYF
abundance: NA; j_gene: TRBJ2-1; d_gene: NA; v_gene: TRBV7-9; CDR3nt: TGTGCCAGCAGCTTTGGGCAGGGATCAGCCAATGAGCAGTTCTTC; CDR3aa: CASSFGQGSANEQFF
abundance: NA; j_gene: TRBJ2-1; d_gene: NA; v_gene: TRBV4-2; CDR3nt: TGTGCCAGCAGCCGGGGCGGGGGCCTCGAGGCGAGCGAGCAGTTCTTC; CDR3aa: CASSRGGGLEASEQFF
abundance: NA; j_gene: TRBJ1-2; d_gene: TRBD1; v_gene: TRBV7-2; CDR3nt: TGTGCCAGCAGCTGGGGGGGCGGACAGGGTTCCTATGGCTACACCTTC; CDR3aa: CASSWGGGQGSYGYTF
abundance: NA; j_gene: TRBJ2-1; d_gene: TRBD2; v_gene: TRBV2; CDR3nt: TGTGCCAGCAGCCCGGCTAGCGGGAGCTCCTACAATGAGCAGTTCTTC; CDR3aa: CASSPASGSSYNEQFF
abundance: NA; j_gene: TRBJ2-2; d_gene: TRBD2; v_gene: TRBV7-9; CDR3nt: TGTGCCAGCAGCCCCCCTAGCGGGGGGAACACCGGGGAGCTGTTTTTT; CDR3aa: CASSPPSGGNTGELFF
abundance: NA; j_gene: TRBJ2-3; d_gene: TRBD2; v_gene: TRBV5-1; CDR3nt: TGCGCCAGCAGCTTGAGGACTAGCGGGGGACAAGATACGCAGTATTTT; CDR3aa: CASSLRTSGGQDTQYF
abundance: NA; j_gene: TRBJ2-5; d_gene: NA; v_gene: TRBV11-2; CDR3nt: TGTGCCAGCAGCTTAGATCAAGGGGGAAGGGGGACCCAGTACTTC; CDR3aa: CASSLDQGGRGTQYF
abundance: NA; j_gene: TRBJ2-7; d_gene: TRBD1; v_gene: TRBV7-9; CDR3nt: TGTGCCAGCACCAAGGGACAGGGACTCTCCTACGAGCAGTACTTC; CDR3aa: CASTKGQGLSYEQYF
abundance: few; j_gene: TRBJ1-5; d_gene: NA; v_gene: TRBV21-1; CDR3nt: TGTGCCAGCAGCCCCCGTACCCGGGGTCAGCCCCAGCATTTT; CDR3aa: CASSPRTRGQPQHF
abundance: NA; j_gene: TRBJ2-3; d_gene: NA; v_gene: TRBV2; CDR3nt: TGTGCCAGCACAAGCCGGGACTTCACAGATACGCAGTATTTT; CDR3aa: CASTSRDFTDTQYF
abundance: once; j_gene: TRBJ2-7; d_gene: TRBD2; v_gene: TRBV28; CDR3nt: TGTGCCAGCAGCCAGGGACTAGCGGGCGGGCGGGGAATACGCGAGCAGTACTTC; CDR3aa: CASSQGLAGGRGIREQYF
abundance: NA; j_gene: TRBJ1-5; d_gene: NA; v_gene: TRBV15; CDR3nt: TGTGCCACCAGCAGAGACCCTTCTTTCCAGGGTAGTCAGCCCCAGCATTTT; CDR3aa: CATSRDPSFQGSQPQHF